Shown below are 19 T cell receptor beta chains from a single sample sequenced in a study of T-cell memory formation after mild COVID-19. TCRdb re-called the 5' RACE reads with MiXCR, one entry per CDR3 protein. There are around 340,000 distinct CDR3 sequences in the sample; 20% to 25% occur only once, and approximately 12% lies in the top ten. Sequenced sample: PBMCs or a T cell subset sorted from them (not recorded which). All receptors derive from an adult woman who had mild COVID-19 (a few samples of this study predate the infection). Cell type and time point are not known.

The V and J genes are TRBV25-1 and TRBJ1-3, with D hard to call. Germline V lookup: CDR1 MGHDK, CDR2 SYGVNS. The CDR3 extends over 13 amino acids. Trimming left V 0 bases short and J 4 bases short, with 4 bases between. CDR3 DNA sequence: TGTGCCAGCAGTGAATATGTAGGAAACACCATATATTTT. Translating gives CASSEYVGNTIYF.

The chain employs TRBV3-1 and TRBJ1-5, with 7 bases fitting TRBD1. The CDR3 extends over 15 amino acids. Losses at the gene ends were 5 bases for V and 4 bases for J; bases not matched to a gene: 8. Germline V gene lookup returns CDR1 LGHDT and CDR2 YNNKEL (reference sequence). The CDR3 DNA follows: TGTGCCAGCAGCTTGACAGGGTTCGGGAATCAGCCCCAGCATTTT. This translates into CASSLTGFGNQPQHF.

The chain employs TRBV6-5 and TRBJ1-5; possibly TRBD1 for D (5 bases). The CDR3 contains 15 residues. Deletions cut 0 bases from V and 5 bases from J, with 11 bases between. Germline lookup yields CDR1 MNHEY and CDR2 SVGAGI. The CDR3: CASSYSKSGHQPQHF. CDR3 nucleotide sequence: TGTGCCAGCAGTTACTCGAAGTCAGGGCATCAGCCCCAGCATTTT.

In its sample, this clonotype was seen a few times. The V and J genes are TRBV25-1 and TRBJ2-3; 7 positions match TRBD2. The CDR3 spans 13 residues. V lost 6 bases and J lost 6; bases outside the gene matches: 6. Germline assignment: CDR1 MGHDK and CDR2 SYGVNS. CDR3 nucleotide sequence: TGTGCCAGCAGGGCCGGGGGGACGGATACGCAGTATTTT. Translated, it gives CASRAGGTDTQYF.

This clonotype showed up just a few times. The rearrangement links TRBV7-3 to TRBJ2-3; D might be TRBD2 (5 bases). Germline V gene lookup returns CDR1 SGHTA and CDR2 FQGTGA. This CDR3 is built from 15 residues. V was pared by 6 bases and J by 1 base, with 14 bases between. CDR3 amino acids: CASSSWGSGTDTQYF. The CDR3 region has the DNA TGTGCCAGCAGTTCCTGGGGTAGCGGCACAGATACGCAGTATTTT.

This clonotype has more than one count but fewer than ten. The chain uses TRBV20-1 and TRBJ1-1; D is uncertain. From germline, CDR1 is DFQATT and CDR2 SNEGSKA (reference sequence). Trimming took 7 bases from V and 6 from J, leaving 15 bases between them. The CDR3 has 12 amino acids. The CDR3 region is CSGRLRTAEAFF. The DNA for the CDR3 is TGCAGTGGGCGGCTCCGAACAGCTGAAGCTTTCTTT.

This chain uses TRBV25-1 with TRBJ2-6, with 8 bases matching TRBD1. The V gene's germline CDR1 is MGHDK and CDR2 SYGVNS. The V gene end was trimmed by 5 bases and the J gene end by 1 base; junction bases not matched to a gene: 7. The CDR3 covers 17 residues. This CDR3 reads CASSLDRERSGANVLTF. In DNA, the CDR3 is TGTGCCAGCAGTCTGGACAGGGAACGGTCTGGGGCCAACGTCCTGACTTTC. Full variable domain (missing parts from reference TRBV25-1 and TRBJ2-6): EADIYQTPRYLVIGTGKKITLECSQTMGHDKMYWYQQDPGMELHLIHYSYGVNSTEKGDLSSESTVSRIRTEHFPLTLESARPSHTSQYLCASSLDRERSGANVLTFGAGSRLTVL.

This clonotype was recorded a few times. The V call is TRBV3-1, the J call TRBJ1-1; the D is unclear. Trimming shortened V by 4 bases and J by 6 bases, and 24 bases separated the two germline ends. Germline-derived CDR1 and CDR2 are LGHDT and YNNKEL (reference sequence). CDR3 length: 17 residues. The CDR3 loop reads CASSPPNRITVVPEAFF. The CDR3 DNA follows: TGTGCCAGCAGCCCGCCCAACCGGATCACAGTGGTCCCTGAAGCTTTCTTT.

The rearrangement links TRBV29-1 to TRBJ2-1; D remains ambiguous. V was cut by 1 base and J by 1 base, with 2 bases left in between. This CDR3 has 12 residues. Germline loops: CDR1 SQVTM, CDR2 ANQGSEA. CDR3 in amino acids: CSVEVSYNEQFF. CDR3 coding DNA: TGCAGCGTTGAAGTGTCCTACAATGAGCAGTTCTTC.

For the CDR3, the DNA is TGCGCCAGCAGCCGAACTAGACAGGGGTACTACGAGCAGTACTTC. Its translation is CASSRTRQGYYEQYF. The rearrangement links TRBV5-1 to TRBJ2-7; 8 bases are a match to TRBD1. This CDR3 has 15 residues. CDR1 is SGHRS and CDR2 is YFSETQ in the germline V gene. Germline trimming cut 4 bases from V and 3 bases from J; bases unmatched to any gene: 9.

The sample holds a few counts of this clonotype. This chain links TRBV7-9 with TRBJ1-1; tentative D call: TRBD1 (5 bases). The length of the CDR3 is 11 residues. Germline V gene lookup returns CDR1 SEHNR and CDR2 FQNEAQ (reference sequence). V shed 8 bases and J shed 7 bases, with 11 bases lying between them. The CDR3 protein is CASGGRLEAFF. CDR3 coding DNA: TGTGCCAGCGGGGGACGGCTTGAAGCTTTCTTT.

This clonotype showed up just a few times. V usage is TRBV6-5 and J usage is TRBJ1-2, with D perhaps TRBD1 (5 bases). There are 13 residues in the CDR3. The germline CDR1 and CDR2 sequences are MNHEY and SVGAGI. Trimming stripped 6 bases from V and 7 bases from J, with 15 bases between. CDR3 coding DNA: TGTGCCAGCAGCTACGGGACTGTGGGTGGCTACACCTTC. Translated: CASSYGTVGGYTF.

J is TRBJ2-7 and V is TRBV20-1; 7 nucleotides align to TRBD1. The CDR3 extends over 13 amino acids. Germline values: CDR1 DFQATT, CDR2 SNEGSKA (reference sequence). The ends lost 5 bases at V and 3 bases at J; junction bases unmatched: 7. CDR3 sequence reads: CSARDSVIYEQYF. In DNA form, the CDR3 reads TGCAGTGCTCGGGACAGTGTTATCTACGAGCAGTACTTC.

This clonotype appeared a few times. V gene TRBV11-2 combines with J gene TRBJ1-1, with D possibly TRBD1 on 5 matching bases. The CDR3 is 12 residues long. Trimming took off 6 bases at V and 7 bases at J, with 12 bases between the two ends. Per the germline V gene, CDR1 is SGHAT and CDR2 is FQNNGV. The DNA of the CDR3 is TGTGCCAGCAGGTATGGGGACGTTGAAGCTTTCTTT. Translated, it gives CASRYGDVEAFF.

The CDR3 region has the DNA TGTGCCAGCAGGTCGGCTGCTAGAAAAAAGTATTTT. This encodes CASRSAARKKYF. The rearrangement uses TRBV7-7 and TRBJ2-3; D uncertain. V lost 6 bases and J lost 13, with 17 bases in between. The germline V gene encodes CDR1 SSHAT and CDR2 FNYEAQ (reference sequence). The CDR3 totals 12 residues. The full variable domain, in which reference TRBV7-7 and TRBJ2-3 provide the parts outside the CDR3, is GAGVSQSPRYKVTKRGQDVTLRCDPISSHATLYWYQQALGQGPEFLTYFNYEAQPDKSGLPSDRFSAERPEGSISTLTIQRTEQRDSAMYRCASRSAARKKYFGPGTRLTVL.

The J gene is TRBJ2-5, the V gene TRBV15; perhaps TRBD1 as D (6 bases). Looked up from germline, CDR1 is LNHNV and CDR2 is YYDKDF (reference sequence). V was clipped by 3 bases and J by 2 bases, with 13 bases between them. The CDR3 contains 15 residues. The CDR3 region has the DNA TGTGCCACCAGCAGTAGACTCGGGACACAAGAGACCCAGTACTTC. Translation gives CATSSRLGTQETQYF.

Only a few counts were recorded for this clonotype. The CDR3 is CASSLTRAAYEQYF. The CDR3 DNA sequence: TGTGCCAGCAGCTTAACCAGGGCGGCTTACGAGCAGTACTTC. The V gene is TRBV7-8, the J gene TRBJ2-7, with a tentative D call TRBD1 (5 bases). CDR1 SGHVS and CDR2 FQNEAQ come from the germline V gene. Trimming cost V 2 bases and J 4 bases, with 12 bases left between them. The CDR3 extends over 14 amino acids.

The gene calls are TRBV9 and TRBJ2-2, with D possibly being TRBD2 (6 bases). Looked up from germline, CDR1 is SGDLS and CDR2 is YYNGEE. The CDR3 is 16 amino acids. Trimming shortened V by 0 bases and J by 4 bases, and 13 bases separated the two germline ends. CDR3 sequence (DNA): TGTGCCAGCAGCGTAGTAGGGGACTTCCTCACCGGGGAGCTGTTTTTT. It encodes CASSVVGDFLTGELFF.

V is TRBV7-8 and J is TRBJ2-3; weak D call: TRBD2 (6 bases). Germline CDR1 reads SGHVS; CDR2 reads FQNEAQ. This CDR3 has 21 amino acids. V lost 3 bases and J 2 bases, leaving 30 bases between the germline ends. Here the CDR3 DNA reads TGTGCCAGCAGCTTTCGCGGGGCCCCCAGACAATCTACGCTGAACACAGATACGCAGTATTTT. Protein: CASSFRGAPRQSTLNTDTQYF.